The sequence of this TCR beta chain was determined in a study of blood T cell repertoires in COVID-19. TCRdb keeps only in-frame clones here, not all; method: immunoSEQ multiplex PCR. The sample lists about 270,000 clones, around 86% occurring once. The receptor comes from a woman aged 60-70 years with active or convalescent COVID-19. Sequenced sample: peripheral blood.

CDR3 DNA sequence: TGTGCCAGCAGTGAACCCCGCGGGACAGGGAACATTCAGTACTTC. Encoded protein: CASSEPRGTGNIQYF. V and J are TRBV2 and TRBJ2-4, with TRBD1 identical over 9 bases. The CDR3 totals 15 residues. Trimming took 2 bases from V and 7 from J; bases not matched to a gene: 6. CDR1 and CDR2 (germline): SNHLY, FYNNEI.